This T cell receptor (beta chain) was captured by sequencing in a study of post-analysis software for immune sequencing data (dated by TCRdb to the mid-2010s). Turning to the overall study: Relapsing-remitting, secondary progressive and progressive-relapsing multiple sclerosis were recorded as disease courses, and subtype annotation was lacking for some patients. A subset of samples was prepared in parallel using single-end sample barcoding, then pooled and co-amplified after Illumina adapter ligation. The patient repertoires were compared against fewer than twelve previously published healthy control repertoires obtained from donors aged 6 to 25 years. Broad study findings and their caveats: Compared with controls, multiple sclerosis patients had significantly lower normalized Chao1 diversity, a finding suggesting substantial peripheral T-cell clonal expansion. When samples were clustered directly using the F measure, samples prepared in the same batch co-clustered strongly, which prompted a batch-effect correction. The control group was slightly older than the multiple sclerosis patient group.

This clonotype came up a few times. Which antigen it targets is not known. The record has no base qualities; no much larger clone is one base away. TCR beta repertoires were profiled from peripheral blood of under 15 young patients with multiple sclerosis to demonstrate the VDJtools post-analysis software. Multiple sclerosis patients were children and adolescents aged 6 to 15 years. Library preparation was by PCR. The instrument given in TCRdb is Illumina HiSeq 2500. Unique molecular identifiers were incorporated into TCR beta cDNA libraries to reduce PCR and sequencing biases. Some 500,000 cDNA molecules were obtained for every 1 to 10 million input T cells, so each molecule roughly corresponded to one T cell. The patient libraries were prepared and sequenced using the same protocol as the earlier healthy control dataset. Samples belonging to the same batch were prepared together, multiplexed and sequenced on a shared HiSeq lane. In the authors' own workflow: Raw barcoded reads were processed with MIGEC, discarding single-read molecular identifier groups before consensus assembly and CDR3 extraction. VDJtools was used for post-analysis of the clonotype tables, with diversity normalized by down-sampling every dataset to the smallest sample size. In repertoire overlap clustering, CDR3 amino acid sequences, but not nucleotide sequences, were matched to correct batch-related cross-sample contamination. TCRdb ran its own pipeline on the public reads, namely fastp trimming at Q25 and MiXCR clone calling, and kept in-frame beta chains. For every CDR3 protein sequence, its rows merge into one entry that carries the most common genes and DNA. TCRdb, rather than the study authors, made the V and J calls. The sample contains 400,000 to 500,000 distinct CDR3 sequences, 30% to 45% of them found a single time. 6% to 9% of the sample is taken by the ten largest.

Material for sequencing was blood. This clonotype was obtained from a girl aged 2 to 10 with multiple sclerosis.

The sequence in DNA is TGCAGCGTTGAGCCCCGGGAGCGCACAGATACGCAGTATTTT. This translates into CSVEPRERTDTQYF. The sequence is built from TRBV29-1 and TRBJ2-3, with a tentative D gene TRBD2 over 6 matching bases. The germline V gene supplies CDR1 SQVTM and CDR2 ANQGSEA. Trimming costs V 3 bases and J 1 base, and their ends lie 11 bases apart. The CDR3 goes from the cysteine to the phenylalanine over 14 residues. The DNA shown is the 42-base CDR3, in frame from base 1.